Included here is one T cell receptor beta chain sequence, with context. This record belongs to a study of blood T cell repertoires in COVID-19. With 2 bases removed from V and 3 bases from J, the gap between germline ends came to 7 bases. CDR3 length: 13 amino acids. The V gene's germline CDR1 is KGHSH and CDR2 LQKENI. In the study's own analysis: Using reference gene primer amplification, nucleated cell counts were estimated. Using immunoSEQ multiplex PCR, the repertoire was profiled, and TCRdb retains in-frame clones only, with some absent. V, J and clone size are taken as reported in that table, and D and trimming were inferred from the DNA itself. This table has 450,000 to 500,000 clones, 70% to 90% appearing once.

This sequence was found in a human donor in a cohort sampled during active COVID-19. Sequenced: peripheral blood. The V and J genes are TRBV18 and TRBJ1-2; D gene unclear. The CDR3: CASSPITDYGYTF. In DNA form, the CDR3 reads TGTGCCAGCTCACCAATAACGGACTATGGCTACACCTTC.